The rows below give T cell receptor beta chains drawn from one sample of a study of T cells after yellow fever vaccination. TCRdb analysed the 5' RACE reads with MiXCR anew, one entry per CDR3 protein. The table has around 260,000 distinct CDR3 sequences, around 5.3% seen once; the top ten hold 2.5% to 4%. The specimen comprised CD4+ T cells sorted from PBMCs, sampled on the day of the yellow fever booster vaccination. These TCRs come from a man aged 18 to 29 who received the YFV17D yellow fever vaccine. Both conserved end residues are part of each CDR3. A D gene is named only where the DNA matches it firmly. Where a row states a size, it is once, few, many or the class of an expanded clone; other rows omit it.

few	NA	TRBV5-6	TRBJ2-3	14	CASSFPGDTDTQYF	TGTGCCAGCAGCTTTCCCGGGGATACAGATACGCAGTATTTT
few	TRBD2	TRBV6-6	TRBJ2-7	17	CASSYAPSGAFVHEQYF	TGTGCCAGCAGTTACGCTCCTAGCGGGGCATTCGTACACGAGCAGTACTTC
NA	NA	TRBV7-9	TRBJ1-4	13	CASSFQPNEKLFF	TGTGCCAGCAGCTTTCAACCTAATGAAAAACTGTTTTTT
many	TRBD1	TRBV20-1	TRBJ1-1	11	CSALDRAMAFF	TGCAGTGCGCTGGACAGGGCAATGGCTTTCTTT
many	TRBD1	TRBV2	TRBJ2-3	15	CASNPRTGDQGTQYF	TGTGCCAGCAATCCGCGGACAGGGGATCAGGGTACGCAGTATTTT
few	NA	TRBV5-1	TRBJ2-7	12	CASNKIPGEQYF	TGTGCCAGCAATAAAATACCGGGCGAGCAGTACTTC
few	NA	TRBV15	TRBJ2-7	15	CATSRAGSPAGEQYF	TGTGCCACCAGCAGAGCAGGGTCCCCCGCTGGCGAGCAGTACTTC
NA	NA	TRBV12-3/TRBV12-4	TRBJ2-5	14	CASTGQWEYGTQYF	TGTGCCAGCACCGGACAGTGGGAGTACGGGACCCAGTACTTC
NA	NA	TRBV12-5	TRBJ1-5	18	CASGFHGTLLYSNQPQHF	TGTGCTAGTGGTTTTCACGGGACACTCCTGTATAGCAATCAGCCCCAGCATTTT
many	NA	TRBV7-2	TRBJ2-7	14	CASSLGPGVDEQYF	TGTGCCAGCAGCTTAGGTCCGGGAGTGGACGAGCAGTACTTC
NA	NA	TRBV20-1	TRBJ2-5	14	CSASQGFFQETQYF	TGCAGTGCTAGTCAGGGGTTCTTCCAAGAGACCCAGTACTTC
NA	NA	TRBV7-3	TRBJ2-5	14	CASSQGGHQETQYF	TGTGCCAGCAGCCAGGGGGGGCACCAAGAGACCCAGTACTTC
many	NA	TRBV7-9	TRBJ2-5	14	CASSLSGTQETQYF	TGTGCCAGCAGCTTGTCTGGGACGCAAGAGACCCAGTACTTC
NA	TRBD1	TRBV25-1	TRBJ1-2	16	CASSPTLGQGRDGYTF	TGTGCCAGCAGCCCAACCCTGGGACAGGGCCGAGATGGCTACACCTTC
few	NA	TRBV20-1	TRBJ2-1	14	CSARVPGSNNEQFF	TGCAGTGCTAGAGTACCAGGCTCCAACAATGAGCAGTTCTTC
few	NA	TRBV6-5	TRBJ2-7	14	CASSPPSGSYEQYF	TGTGCCAGCAGTCCCCCTTCAGGGTCCTACGAGCAGTACTTC
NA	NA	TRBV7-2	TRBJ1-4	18	CASSGGPGTSPRSEKLFF	TGTGCCAGCAGCGGGGGGCCCGGGACATCGCCTCGATCGGAAAAACTGTTTTTT
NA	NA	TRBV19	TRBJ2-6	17	CASSPGQFRSGANVLTF	TGTGCCAGTAGTCCTGGACAGTTCCGCTCTGGGGCCAACGTCCTGACTTTC
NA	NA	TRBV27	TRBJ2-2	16	CASMKGGLANTGELFF	TGTGCCAGCATGAAGGGGGGTCTCGCGAACACCGGGGAGCTGTTTTTT
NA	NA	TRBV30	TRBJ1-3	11	CAWSLGNTIYF	TGTGCCTGGAGCCTTGGAAACACCATATATTTT
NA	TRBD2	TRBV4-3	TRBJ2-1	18	CASSHRTSGGSSYNEQFF	TGCGCCAGCAGCCATCGGACTAGCGGGGGGAGCTCCTACAATGAGCAGTTCTTC
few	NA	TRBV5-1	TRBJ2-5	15	CASSSAPLMSETQYF	TGCGCCAGCAGCTCGGCCCCCTTGATGAGCGAGACCCAGTACTTC
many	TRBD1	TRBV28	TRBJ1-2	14	CASSASTGEYGYTF	TGTGCCAGCAGTGCCTCGACAGGGGAGTATGGCTACACCTTC
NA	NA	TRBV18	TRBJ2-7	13	CASSPGGRFEQYF	TGTGCCAGCTCACCAGGGGGGCGCTTCGAGCAGTACTTC
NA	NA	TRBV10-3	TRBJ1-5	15	CAISDGQSPGQPQHF	TGTGCCATCAGTGACGGACAGTCCCCCGGGCAGCCCCAGCATTTT
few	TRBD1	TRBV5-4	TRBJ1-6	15	CASSPGQTYGSPLHF	TGTGCCAGCAGCCCGGGACAGACCTATGGATCACCCCTCCACTTT
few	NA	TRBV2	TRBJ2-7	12	CASSQFSYEQYF	TGTGCCAGCAGTCAGTTCTCCTACGAGCAGTACTTC
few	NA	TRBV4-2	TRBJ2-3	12	CASSGGADTQYF	TGTGCCAGCAGCGGCGGGGCAGATACGCAGTATTTT
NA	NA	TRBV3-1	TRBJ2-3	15	CASSQGLGRTDTQYF	TGTGCCAGCAGCCAAGGTCTAGGGCGCACAGATACGCAGTATTTT
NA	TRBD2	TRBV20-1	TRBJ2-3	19	CSARGGSSGGLRGVDTQYF	TGCAGTGCTAGAGGCGGATCTAGCGGGGGACTTCGAGGAGTAGATACGCAGTATTTT
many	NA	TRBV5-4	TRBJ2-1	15	CASSLDGTSYNEQFF	TGTGCCAGCAGCTTGGATGGGACTTCGTACAATGAGCAGTTCTTC
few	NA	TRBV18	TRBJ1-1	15	CASSVMTGPNTEAFF	TGTGCCAGCTCGGTGATGACAGGACCGAACACTGAAGCTTTCTTT
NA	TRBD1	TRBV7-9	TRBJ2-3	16	CASSYDPGQGADTQYF	TGTGCCAGCAGCTACGACCCGGGACAGGGGGCAGATACGCAGTATTTT
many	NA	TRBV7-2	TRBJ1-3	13	CASSWDSGNTIYF	TGTGCCAGCAGCTGGGACTCTGGAAACACCATATATTTT
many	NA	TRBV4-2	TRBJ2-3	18	CASSPFWGGDSSTDTQYF	TGTGCCAGCAGCCCGTTTTGGGGGGGCGACTCTAGCACAGATACGCAGTATTTT
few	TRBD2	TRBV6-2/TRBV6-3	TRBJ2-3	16	CASSARTSGDTDTQYF	TGTGCCAGCAGTGCCCGGACTAGCGGGGATACAGATACGCAGTATTTT
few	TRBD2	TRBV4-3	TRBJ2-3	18	CASSQDWSGGAVKDTQYF	TGCGCCAGCAGCCAAGATTGGAGCGGGGGGGCTGTCAAAGATACGCAGTATTTT
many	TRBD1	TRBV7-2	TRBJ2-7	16	CASSLSGTGIPYEQYF	TGTGCCAGCAGCTTAAGTGGGACAGGGATCCCCTACGAGCAGTACTTC
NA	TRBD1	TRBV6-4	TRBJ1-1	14	CASREQGGATEAFF	TGTGCCAGCAGGGAACAGGGGGGTGCAACTGAAGCTTTCTTT
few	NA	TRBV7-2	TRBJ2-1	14	CASSYPYPYNEQFF	TGTGCCAGCAGCTACCCATACCCATACAATGAGCAGTTCTTC
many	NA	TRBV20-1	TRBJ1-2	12	CSAYKGDYGYTF	TGCAGTGCTTACAAGGGGGACTATGGCTACACCTTC
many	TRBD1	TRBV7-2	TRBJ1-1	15	CASSSRTGGNTEAFF	TGTGCCAGCAGCTCCCGAACAGGGGGAAACACTGAAGCTTTCTTT
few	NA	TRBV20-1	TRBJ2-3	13	CSARTTGTDTQYF	TGCAGTGCTAGAACCACAGGGACAGATACGCAGTATTTT
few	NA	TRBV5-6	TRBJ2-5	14	CASSEQNGGETQYF	TGTGCCAGCAGCGAACAGAACGGGGGCGAGACCCAGTACTTC